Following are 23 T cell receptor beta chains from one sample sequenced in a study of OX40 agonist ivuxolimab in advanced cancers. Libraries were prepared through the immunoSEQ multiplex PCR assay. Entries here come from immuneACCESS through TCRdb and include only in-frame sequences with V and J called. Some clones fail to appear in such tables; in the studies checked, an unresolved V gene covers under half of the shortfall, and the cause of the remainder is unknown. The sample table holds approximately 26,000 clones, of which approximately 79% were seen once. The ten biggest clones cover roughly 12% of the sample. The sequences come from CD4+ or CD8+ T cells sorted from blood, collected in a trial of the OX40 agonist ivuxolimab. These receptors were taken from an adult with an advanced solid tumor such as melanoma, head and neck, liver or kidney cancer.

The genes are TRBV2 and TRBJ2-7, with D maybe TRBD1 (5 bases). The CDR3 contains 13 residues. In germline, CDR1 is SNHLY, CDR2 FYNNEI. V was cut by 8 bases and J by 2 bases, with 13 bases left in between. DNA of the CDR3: TGTGCCAGCTGTTCGACAGACACCTACGAGCAGTACTTC. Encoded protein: CASCSTDTYEQYF.

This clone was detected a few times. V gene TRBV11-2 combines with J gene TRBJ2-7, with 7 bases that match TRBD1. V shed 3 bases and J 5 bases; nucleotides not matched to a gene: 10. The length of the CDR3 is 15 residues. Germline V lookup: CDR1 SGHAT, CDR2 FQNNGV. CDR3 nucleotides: TGTGCCAGCAGCTTGCTGACAGGGCCTTGGGACGAGCAGTACTTC. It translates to CASSLLTGPWDEQYF.

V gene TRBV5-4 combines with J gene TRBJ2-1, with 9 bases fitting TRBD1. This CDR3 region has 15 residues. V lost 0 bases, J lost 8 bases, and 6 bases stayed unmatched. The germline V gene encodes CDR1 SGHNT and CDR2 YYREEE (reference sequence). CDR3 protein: CASSLGDRDFDEQFF. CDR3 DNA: TGTGCCAGCAGCTTGGGGGACAGGGACTTCGATGAGCAGTTCTTC.

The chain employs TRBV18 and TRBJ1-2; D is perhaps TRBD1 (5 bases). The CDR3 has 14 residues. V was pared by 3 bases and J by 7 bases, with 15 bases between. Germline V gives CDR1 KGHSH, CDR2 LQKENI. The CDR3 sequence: CASSPPDSSTGYTF. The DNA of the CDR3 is TGTGCCAGCTCACCCCCCGACAGCTCCACTGGCTACACCTTC. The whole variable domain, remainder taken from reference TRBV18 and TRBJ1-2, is NAGVMQNPRHLVRRRGQEARLRCSPMKGHSHVYWYRQLPEEGLKFMVYLQKENIIDESGMPKERFSAEFPKEGPSILRIQQVVRGDSAAYFCASSPPDSSTGYTFGSGTRLTVV.

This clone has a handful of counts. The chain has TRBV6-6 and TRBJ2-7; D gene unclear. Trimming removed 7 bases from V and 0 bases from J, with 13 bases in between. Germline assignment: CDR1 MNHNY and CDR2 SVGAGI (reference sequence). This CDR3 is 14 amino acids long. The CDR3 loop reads CASKSGQSSYEQYF. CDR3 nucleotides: TGTGCCAGCAAATCGGGCCAGAGCTCCTACGAGCAGTACTTC.

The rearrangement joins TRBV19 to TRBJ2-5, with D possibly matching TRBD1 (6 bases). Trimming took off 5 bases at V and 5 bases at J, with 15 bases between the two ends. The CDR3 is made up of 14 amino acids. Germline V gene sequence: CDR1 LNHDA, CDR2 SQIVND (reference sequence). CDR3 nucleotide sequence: TGTGCCAGTAGTCCTCTACAGGGTCAGGAGACCCAGTACTTC. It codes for CASSPLQGQETQYF.

CDR3 protein: CASSFIYGQGVRTNEKLFF. Written as DNA, the CDR3 is TGTGCCAGCAGCTTCATATACGGACAGGGGGTTAGAACTAATGAAAAACTGTTTTTT. V gene TRBV5-4 combines with J gene TRBJ1-4; TRBD1 agrees at 10 bases. This CDR3 has 19 amino acids. Germline V gene sequence: CDR1 SGHNT, CDR2 YYREEE (reference sequence). The junction had 11 bases not matched to a gene; V was cut back by 2 bases and J by 1 base.

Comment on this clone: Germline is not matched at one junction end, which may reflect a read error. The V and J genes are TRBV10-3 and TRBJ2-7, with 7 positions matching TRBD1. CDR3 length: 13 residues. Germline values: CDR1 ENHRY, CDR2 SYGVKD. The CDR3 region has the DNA TGTGCCAGCAGTGACAGGGAGACCTACGAGCAGTACTTC. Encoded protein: CASSDRETYEQYF.

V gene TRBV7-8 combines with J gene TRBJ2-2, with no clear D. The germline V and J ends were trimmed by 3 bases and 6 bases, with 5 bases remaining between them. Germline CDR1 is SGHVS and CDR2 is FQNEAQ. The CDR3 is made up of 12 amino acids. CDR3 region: CASSFGPGELFF. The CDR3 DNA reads TGTGCCAGCAGCTTTGGTCCCGGGGAGCTGTTTTTT.

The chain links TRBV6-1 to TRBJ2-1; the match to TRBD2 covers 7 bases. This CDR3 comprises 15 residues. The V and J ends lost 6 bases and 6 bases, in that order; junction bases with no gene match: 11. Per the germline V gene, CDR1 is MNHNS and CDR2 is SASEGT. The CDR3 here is CASRAFGGGGNEQFF. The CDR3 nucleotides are TGTGCCAGCAGGGCCTTCGGCGGGGGAGGCAATGAGCAGTTCTTC.

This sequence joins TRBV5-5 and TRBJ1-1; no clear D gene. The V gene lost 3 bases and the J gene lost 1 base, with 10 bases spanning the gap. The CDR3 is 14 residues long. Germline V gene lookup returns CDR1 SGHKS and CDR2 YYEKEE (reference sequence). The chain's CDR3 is CASSWRTGNTEAFF. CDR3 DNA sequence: TGTGCCAGCAGCTGGAGGACGGGGAACACTGAAGCTTTCTTT.

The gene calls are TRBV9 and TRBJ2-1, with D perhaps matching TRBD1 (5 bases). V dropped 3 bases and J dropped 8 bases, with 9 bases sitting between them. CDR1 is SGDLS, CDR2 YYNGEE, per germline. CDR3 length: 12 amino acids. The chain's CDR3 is CASSAWGDEQFF. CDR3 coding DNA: TGTGCCAGCAGCGCGTGGGGCGATGAGCAGTTCTTC. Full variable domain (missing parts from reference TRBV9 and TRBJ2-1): DSGVTQTPKHLITATGQRVTLRCSPRSGDLSVYWYQQSLDQGLQFLIQYYNGEERAKGNILERFSAQQFPDLHSELNLSSLELGDSALYFCASSAWGDEQFFGPGTRLTVL.

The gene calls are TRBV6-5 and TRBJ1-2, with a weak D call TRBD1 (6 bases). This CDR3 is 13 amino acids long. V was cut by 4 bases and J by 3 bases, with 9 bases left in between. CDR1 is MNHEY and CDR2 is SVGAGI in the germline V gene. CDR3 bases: TGTGCCAGCAGTTCAGGGGAGGACTATGGCTACACCTTC. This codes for CASSSGEDYGYTF.

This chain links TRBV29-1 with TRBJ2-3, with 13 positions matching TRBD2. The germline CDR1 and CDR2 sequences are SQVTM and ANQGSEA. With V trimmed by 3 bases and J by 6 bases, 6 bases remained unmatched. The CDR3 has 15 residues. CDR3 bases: TGCAGCGTTGAGGGGGGACTAGCGGGGAAGGATACGCAGTATTTT. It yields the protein CSVEGGLAGKDTQYF.

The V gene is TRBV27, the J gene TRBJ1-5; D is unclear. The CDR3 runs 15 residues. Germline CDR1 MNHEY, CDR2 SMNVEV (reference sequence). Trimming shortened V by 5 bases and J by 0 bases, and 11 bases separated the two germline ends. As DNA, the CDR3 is TGTGCCAGCAGTCCCTCTTCTCATAGCAATCAGCCCCAGCATTTT. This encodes CASSPSSHSNQPQHF.

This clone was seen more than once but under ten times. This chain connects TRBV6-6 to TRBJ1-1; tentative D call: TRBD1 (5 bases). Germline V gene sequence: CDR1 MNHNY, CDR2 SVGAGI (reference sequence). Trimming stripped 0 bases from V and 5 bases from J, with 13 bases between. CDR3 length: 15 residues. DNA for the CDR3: TGTGCCAGCAGTTACTCTATGACAGTCGGGACTGAAGCTTTCTTT. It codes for CASSYSMTVGTEAFF.

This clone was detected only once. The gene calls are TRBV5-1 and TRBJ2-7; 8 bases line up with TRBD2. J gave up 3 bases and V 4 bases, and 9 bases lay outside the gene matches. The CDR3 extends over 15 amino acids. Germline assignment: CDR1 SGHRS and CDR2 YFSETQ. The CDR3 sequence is CASSPWGGGNYEQYF. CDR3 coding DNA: TGCGCCAGCAGCCCGTGGGGCGGGGGGAACTACGAGCAGTACTTC.

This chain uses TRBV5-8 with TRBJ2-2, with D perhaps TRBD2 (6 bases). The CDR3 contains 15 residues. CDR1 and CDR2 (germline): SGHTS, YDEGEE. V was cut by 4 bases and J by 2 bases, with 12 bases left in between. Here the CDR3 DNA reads TGTGCCAGCAGCGCGGGACGCCCTAACACCGGGGAGCTGTTTTTT. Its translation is CASSAGRPNTGELFF. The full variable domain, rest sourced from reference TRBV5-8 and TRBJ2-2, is EAGVTQSPTHLIKTRGQQATLRCSPISGHTSVYWYQQALGLGLQFLLWYDEGEERNRGNFPPRFSGRQFPNYSSELNVNALELEDSALYLCASSAGRPNTGELFFGEGSRLTVL.

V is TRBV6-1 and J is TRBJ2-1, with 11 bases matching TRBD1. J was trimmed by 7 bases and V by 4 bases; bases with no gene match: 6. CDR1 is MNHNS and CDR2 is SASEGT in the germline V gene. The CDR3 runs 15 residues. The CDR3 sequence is CASSGGQGAGNEQFF. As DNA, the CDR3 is TGTGCCAGCAGTGGAGGACAGGGGGCGGGTAATGAGCAGTTCTTC.

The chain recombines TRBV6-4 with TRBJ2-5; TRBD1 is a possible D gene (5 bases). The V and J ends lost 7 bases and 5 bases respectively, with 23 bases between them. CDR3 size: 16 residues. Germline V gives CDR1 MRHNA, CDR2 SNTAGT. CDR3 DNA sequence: TGTGCCAGCACCCTCCGGAAACAGGACCCCCGGGAGACCCAGTACTTC. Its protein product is CASTLRKQDPRETQYF.

CDR3 protein: CAITRGNTDTQYF. DNA for the CDR3: TGTGCCATCACCCGCGGGAACACAGATACGCAGTATTTT. V is TRBV10-3 and J is TRBJ2-3; D possibly corresponds to TRBD2 (6 bases). The CDR3 is 13 residues long. Germline values: CDR1 ENHRY, CDR2 SYGVKD. Trimming cost V 7 bases and J 2 bases, with 10 bases left between them.

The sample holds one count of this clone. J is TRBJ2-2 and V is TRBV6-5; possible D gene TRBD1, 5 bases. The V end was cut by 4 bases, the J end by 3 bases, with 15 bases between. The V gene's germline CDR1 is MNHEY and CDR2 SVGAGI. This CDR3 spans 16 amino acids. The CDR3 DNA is TGTGCCAGCAGTTCTCCACCTACAGGCGACACCGGGGAGCTGTTTTTT. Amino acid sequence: CASSSPPTGDTGELFF.

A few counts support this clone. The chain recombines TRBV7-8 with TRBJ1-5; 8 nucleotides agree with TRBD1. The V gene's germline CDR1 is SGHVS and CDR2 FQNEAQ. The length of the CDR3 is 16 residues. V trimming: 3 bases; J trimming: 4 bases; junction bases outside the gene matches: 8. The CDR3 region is CASSFMPGQGNQPQHF. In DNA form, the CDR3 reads TGTGCCAGCAGCTTTATGCCTGGACAGGGAAATCAGCCCCAGCATTTT. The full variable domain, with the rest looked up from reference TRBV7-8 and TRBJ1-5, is GAGVSQSPRYKVAKRGQDVALRCDPISGHVSLFWYQQALGQGPEFLTYFQNEAQLDKSGLPSDRFFAERPEGSVSTLKIQRTQQEDSAVYLCASSFMPGQGNQPQHFGDGTRLSIL.